The 27 T cell receptor beta chains reported below all come from one sample, sequenced in a study of PD-L1 blockade in urothelial cancer. TCRdb's copy holds only in-frame clones and misses some; the assay was immunoSEQ multiplex PCR. The sample comprises 40,000 to 55,000 clones, 85% to 90% of which are singletons, and roughly 22% rests with the top ten. Specified time point: pretreatment peripheral blood. The sample in question was PBMCs, obtained around atezolizumab (anti-PD-L1) treatment. These receptors all come from a man aged 55 to 70 with urothelial cancer.

The V gene is TRBV7-9, the J gene TRBJ1-5; 7 bases map to TRBD1. CDR1 is SEHNR, CDR2 FQNEAQ, per germline (reference sequence). The CDR3 is made up of 14 amino acids. V shed 3 bases, J shed 3 bases, and the junction held 2 bases outside the gene matches. Here the CDR3 reads CASSLTGINQPQHF. The CDR3 DNA is TGTGCCAGCAGCTTGACAGGGATCAATCAGCCCCAGCATTTT. Looking up the rest from reference TRBV7-9 and TRBJ1-5 gives the full variable domain: DTGVSQNPRHKITKRGQNVTFRCDPISEHNRLYWYRQTLGQGPEFLTYFQNEAQLEKSRLLSDRFSAERPKGSFSTLEIQRTEQGDSAMYLCASSLTGINQPQHFGDGTRLSIL.

This chain uses TRBV11-2 with TRBJ1-2; TRBD1 aligns across 9 bases. Per germline, CDR1 SGHAT and CDR2 FQNNGV. CDR3 length: 13 residues. Unmatched junction bases numbered 1, after V lost 1 base and J lost 7 bases. The CDR3 loop is CASSLGQGVGYTF. CDR3 nucleotide sequence: TGTGCCAGCAGCTTAGGACAGGGGGTTGGCTACACCTTC.

This clone turned up a few times. The gene calls are TRBV7-2 and TRBJ1-6, with D maybe TRBD1 (6 bases). V was pared by 0 bases and J by 7 bases, with 7 bases between. The CDR3 totals 14 residues. Germline V gene lookup returns CDR1 SGHTA and CDR2 FQGNSA. The CDR3 DNA is TGTGCCAGCAGCTTAGCGGGACAAAATTCACCCCTCCACTTT. It is translated as CASSLAGQNSPLHF.

The chain combines TRBV27 with TRBJ1-1; 11 bases agree with TRBD1. This CDR3 contains 18 residues. Trimming took 5 bases from V and 4 from J; bases not matched to a gene: 15. The germline gives CDR1 MNHEY, CDR2 SMNVEV (reference sequence). CDR3 sequence: CASSPQGTGGTRGTEAFF. The CDR3 nucleotides read TGTGCCAGCAGTCCACAAGGGACAGGGGGAACGAGGGGCACTGAAGCTTTCTTT.

This chain uses TRBV7-2 with TRBJ1-5; a possible D gene is TRBD1 (6 bases). V lost 3 bases to trimming and J lost 6 bases, with 15 bases between them. The CDR3 is 15 amino acids. Germline-derived CDR1 and CDR2 are SGHTA and FQGNSA. CDR3 nucleotide sequence: TGTGCCAGCAGCTTGGGGCAGGGGAAGGGTCAGCCCCAGCATTTT. Protein product: CASSLGQGKGQPQHF. The whole variable domain, filled in from reference TRBV7-2 and TRBJ1-5, reads GAGVSQSPSNKVTEKGKDVELRCDPISGHTALYWYRQSLGQGLEFLIYFQGNSAPDKSGLPSDRFSAERTGGSVSTLTIQRTQQEDSAVYLCASSLGQGKGQPQHFGDGTRLSIL.

In DNA, the CDR3 is TGTGCCAGCAGCTCTCGACAGATCTACGAGCAGTACTTC. Amino acid sequence: CASSSRQIYEQYF. The chain carries TRBV7-2 and TRBJ2-7; TRBD1 might be the D (5 bases). V lost 4 bases to trimming and J lost 3 bases, with 10 bases between them. Germline assignment: CDR1 SGHTA and CDR2 FQGNSA. This CDR3 has 13 amino acids.

The chain recombines TRBV6-5 with TRBJ1-1, with D unclear. Germline V gene lookup returns CDR1 MNHEY and CDR2 SVGAGI. The CDR3 is 13 amino acids. Trimming removed 2 bases at V and 4 bases at J, with 8 bases between. CDR3: CASSYQRRTEAFF. The CDR3, as DNA: TGTGCCAGCAGTTACCAGCGTCGCACTGAAGCTTTCTTT.

V gene TRBV18 combines with J gene TRBJ1-4, with D possibly being TRBD1 (6 bases). The CDR3 spans 14 residues. Germline V lookup: CDR1 KGHSH, CDR2 LQKENI. The germline V and J ends were trimmed by 3 bases and 6 bases, with 11 bases remaining between them. The CDR3 nucleotides are TGTGCCAGCTCACCTCAGGGGCAGGATGAAAAACTGTTTTTT. The encoded protein is CASSPQGQDEKLFF.

V usage is TRBV11-3 and J usage is TRBJ1-1; D unresolved. The CDR3 extends over 13 amino acids. CDR1 and CDR2 from the germline V gene are SGHNT and YENEEA. The ends were cut back, 1 base at V and 11 bases at J, with 14 bases in the middle. The CDR3 nucleotides are TGTGCCAGCAGCTTAGGGACTGGTCAGGTGGCTTTCTTT. It specifies CASSLGTGQVAFF.

The chain links TRBV29-1 to TRBJ2-1; D might be TRBD1 (5 bases). This CDR3 is built from 12 residues. Germline CDR1 and CDR2: SQVTM and ANQGSEA. Trimming took off 6 bases at V and 10 bases at J, with 16 bases between the two ends. The CDR3 sequence: CSVLQGAGEQFF. The CDR3 bases are TGCAGCGTCCTCCAGGGCGCCGGGGAGCAGTTCTTC.

This clone was observed once. The J gene is TRBJ2-3, the V gene TRBV5-1; 7 positions match TRBD1. Germline V gene lookup returns CDR1 SGHRS and CDR2 YFSETQ. The CDR3 extends over 15 amino acids. The trim removed 0 bases at V and 2 bases at J, leaving 3 bases unmatched. CDR3 sequence: CASSLVTGVTDTQYF. CDR3 bases: TGCGCCAGCAGCTTGGTAACAGGGGTCACAGATACGCAGTATTTT.

This CDR3 reads CASRSGGDSLFF. CDR3 nucleotide sequence: TGTGCCAGCCGGTCCGGGGGGGACAGTCTGTTTTTT. The genes are TRBV9 and TRBJ2-2; the D gene is possibly TRBD2 (8 bases). This CDR3 spans 12 amino acids. Trimming left V 7 bases short and J 14 bases short, with 18 bases between. Germline loops: CDR1 SGDLS, CDR2 YYNGEE.

This chain joins TRBV7-2 and TRBJ1-6, with 10 bases identical to TRBD1. CDR1 SGHTA and CDR2 FQGNSA come from the germline V gene. The CDR3 loop spans 15 amino acids. Trimming cost V 5 bases and J 9 bases; bases outside gene matches: 7. The CDR3 protein is CASSARGQGISPLHF. The DNA for the CDR3 is TGTGCCAGCAGCGCACGGGGACAGGGGATTTCACCCCTCCACTTT.

V gene TRBV30 combines with J gene TRBJ1-2; TRBD1 is a possible D gene (6 bases). Between the trimmed V and J ends, which lost 5 bases and 9 bases, there was a span of 13 bases. Germline loops: CDR1 GTSNPN, CDR2 SVGIG (reference sequence). The CDR3 has 11 residues. The CDR3 loop is CAWGGAVRYTF. The CDR3 DNA is TGTGCCTGGGGGGGGGCAGTTCGCTACACCTTC.

The chain uses TRBV6-5 and TRBJ1-2; possibly TRBD1 for D (5 bases). The CDR3 is 12 residues long. Trimming stripped 5 bases from V and 5 bases from J, with 9 bases between. CDR1 MNHEY and CDR2 SVGAGI come from the germline V gene. CDR3 sequence (DNA): TGTGCCAGCAGTGGGACTGAATATGGCTACACCTTC. Translating it yields CASSGTEYGYTF.

V usage is TRBV18 and J usage is TRBJ2-5; 12 nucleotides match TRBD1. The CDR3 has 16 residues. Germline loops: CDR1 KGHSH, CDR2 LQKENI. The trim removed 0 bases at V and 4 bases at J, leaving 3 bases unmatched. CDR3 protein: CASSPPGQGASETQYF. As DNA, the CDR3 is TGTGCCAGCTCACCACCGGGACAGGGGGCATCAGAGACCCAGTACTTC. Supplemented by reference TRBV18 and TRBJ2-5, the full variable domain reads NAGVMQNPRHLVRRRGQEARLRCSPMKGHSHVYWYRQLPEEGLKFMVYLQKENIIDESGMPKERFSAEFPKEGPSILRIQQVVRGDSAAYFCASSPPGQGASETQYFGPGTRLLVL.

This rearrangement joins TRBV5-4 to TRBJ2-7; 10 positions agree with TRBD1. The CDR3 is 15 amino acids. The trim removed 5 bases at V and 2 bases at J, leaving 7 bases unmatched. Per the germline V gene, CDR1 is SGHNT and CDR2 is YYREEE (reference sequence). CDR3 residues: CASRSGTGVAYEQYF. CDR3 sequence (DNA): TGTGCCAGCAGGTCCGGGACAGGGGTCGCCTACGAGCAGTACTTC.

This clone has a handful of counts. The chain has TRBV10-3 and TRBJ2-7; 7 bases are shared with TRBD1. From germline, CDR1 is ENHRY and CDR2 SYGVKD. Trimming cost V 5 bases and J 2 bases; bases outside gene matches: 9. The CDR3 runs to 15 residues. CDR3 sequence reads: CAISTPGQRTYEQYF. The CDR3 nucleotides read TGTGCCATCAGTACCCCGGGACAGCGTACCTACGAGCAGTACTTC.

There are a few counts of this clone. The chain uses TRBV6-6 and TRBJ1-1; D call uncertain. The germline V gene encodes CDR1 MNHNY and CDR2 SVGAGI (reference sequence). V was clipped by 6 bases and J by 1 base, with 12 bases between them. The CDR3 is made up of 14 amino acids. The CDR3 bases are TGTGCCAGCAGGGAAATAACAGAGAACACTGAAGCTTTCTTT. Residues: CASREITENTEAFF.

The chain joins TRBV5-5 to TRBJ2-5; no reliable D call. CDR3 length equals 13 residues. Germline CDR1 is SGHKS and CDR2 is YYEKEE (reference sequence). With 0 bases removed from V and 0 bases from J, the gap between germline ends came to 3 bases. The CDR3 DNA sequence: TGTGCCAGCAGCTTGGCCTACCAAGAGACCCAGTACTTC. It translates to CASSLAYQETQYF.

The chain is built from TRBV5-4 and TRBJ2-7, with TRBD1 as a possible D gene (5 bases). The CDR3 spans 13 residues. The V and J ends lost 5 bases and 7 bases respectively, with 16 bases between them. Germline V gene data show CDR1 as SGHNT and CDR2 as YYREEE (reference sequence). This CDR3 is CASRLDSLSEQYF. The CDR3 nucleotides read TGTGCCAGCAGACTTGACAGCCTATCTGAGCAGTACTTC.

This chain links TRBV7-9 with TRBJ1-6; 10 bases line up with TRBD1. V shed 5 bases and J 14 bases; nucleotides not matched to a gene: 12. CDR3 length: 15 residues. Germline V gives CDR1 SEHNR, CDR2 FQNEAQ (reference sequence). The CDR3 nucleotides are TGTGCCAGCAGCGTCTCCGGGACAGGGGAGGATTCCCTCCACTTT. It translates to CASSVSGTGEDSLHF. The full variable domain, completed using reference TRBV7-9 and TRBJ1-6, is DTGVSQNPRHKITKRGQNVTFRCDPISEHNRLYWYRQTLGQGPEFLTYFQNEAQLEKSRLLSDRFSAERPKGSFSTLEIQRTEQGDSAMYLCASSVSGTGEDSLHFGNGTRLTVT.

In this sample, this clone turned up once. V usage is TRBV5-1 and J usage is TRBJ1-1; D is unresolved. This CDR3 has 12 residues. V lost 7 bases, J lost 1 base, and 8 bases lay in between. Germline CDR1 reads SGHRS; CDR2 reads YFSETQ. The CDR3: CASGRANTEAFF. Written as DNA, the CDR3 is TGCGCCAGCGGGAGGGCGAACACTGAAGCTTTCTTT.

This rearrangement joins TRBV7-2 to TRBJ1-1; D is possibly TRBD1 (5 bases). Germline CDR1 is SGHTA and CDR2 is FQGNSA. The V and J ends lost 3 bases and 10 bases respectively, with 15 bases between them. This CDR3 is 13 amino acids long. The DNA for the CDR3 is TGTGCCAGCAGCTTTGGTTCAGGCGACAGAGCTTTCTTT. Its protein product is CASSFGSGDRAFF.

V and J are TRBV21-1 and TRBJ1-4; the tabulated D call, TRBD1, remains unverified against the DNA. TRBV21-1 constitutes a pseudogene. The CDR3 covers 14 residues. In DNA, the CDR3 is TGTGCCAGCAGCAGGGACAGGGTATTCGGAAAACTGTTTTTT. The encoded protein is CASSRDRVFGKLFF.

The gene calls are TRBV27 and TRBJ2-7; 11 nucleotides align to TRBD1. The CDR3 spans 15 residues. V was pared by 3 bases and J by 11 bases, with 12 bases of the junction left unmatched. CDR1 and CDR2 from the germline V gene are MNHEY and SMNVEV (reference sequence). DNA for the CDR3: TGTGCCAGCAGTTTGGGACAGGGGGGCAACCTACGAGAGTACTTC. Translated: CASSLGQGGNLREYF.

The V gene is TRBV5-1, the J gene TRBJ2-5; D unresolved. The CDR3 has 14 amino acids. Germline V CDR1 and CDR2: SGHRS, YFSETQ. The V end lost 1 base, the J end lost 7 bases, and 14 bases lay between the germline ends. The CDR3 spells CASSLRGNGGTQYF. In DNA form, the CDR3 reads TGCGCCAGCAGCTTGCGCGGTAACGGTGGGACCCAGTACTTC.